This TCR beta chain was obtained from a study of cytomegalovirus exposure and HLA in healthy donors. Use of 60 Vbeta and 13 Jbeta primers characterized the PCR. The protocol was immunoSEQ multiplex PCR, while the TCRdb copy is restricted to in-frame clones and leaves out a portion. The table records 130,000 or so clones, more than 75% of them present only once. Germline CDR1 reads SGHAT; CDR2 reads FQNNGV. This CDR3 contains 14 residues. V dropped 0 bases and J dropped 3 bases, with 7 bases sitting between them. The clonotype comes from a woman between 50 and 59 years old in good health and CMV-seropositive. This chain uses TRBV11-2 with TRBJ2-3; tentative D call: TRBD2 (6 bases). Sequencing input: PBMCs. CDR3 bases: TGTGCCAGCAGCTTAGAGGCGGGAACAGATACGCAGTATTTT. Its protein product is CASSLEAGTDTQYF.